The clone carrying this T cell receptor beta chain was counted many times. Each cDNA molecule carried a unique molecular identifier. One entry per CDR3 protein, called by TCRdb with MiXCR from the 5' RACE reads. The sample carries roughly 50,000 distinct CDR3 sequences, roughly 8.8% recorded once. The sample is drawn from a study of early T cells in non-severe SARS-CoV-2 infection. The germline V gene encodes CDR1 ENHRY and CDR2 SYGVKD. CDR3 length: 11 amino acids. V lost 6 bases to trimming and J lost 3 bases, with 4 bases between them. The rearrangement links TRBV10-3 to TRBJ2-3; D gene ambiguous. The receptor comes from an adult who was a healthcare worker with PCR-confirmed SARS-CoV-2 infection or an uninfected control (not recorded which). Sequenced sample: whole blood. The CDR3 bases are TGTGCCATCAGGGGAACAGATACGCAGTATTTT. It is translated as CAIRGTDTQYF.